Detailed here is one T cell receptor (beta chain). This table comes from immunoSEQ multiplex PCR, and its TCRdb copy is limited to in-frame clones, with some not included. The sample includes some 86,000 clones, approximately 94% of them seen just once. The data originate from a study of OX40 agonist ivuxolimab in advanced cancers. Trimming took off 0 bases at V and 4 bases at J, with 18 bases between the two ends. Germline CDR1 reads MGHRA; CDR2 reads YSYEKL. The CDR3 sequence is 17 residues long. This chain links TRBV4-1 with TRBJ1-2, with D unclear. The receptor comes from an adult with an advanced solid tumor such as melanoma, head and neck, liver or kidney cancer. Sample: CD4+ or CD8+ T cells sorted from blood, taken in a trial of the OX40 agonist ivuxolimab. The CDR3 sequence is CASSQDLFGQAAYGYTF. CDR3 DNA sequence: TGCGCCAGCAGCCAAGATCTTTTCGGGCAGGCGGCCTATGGCTACACCTTC.